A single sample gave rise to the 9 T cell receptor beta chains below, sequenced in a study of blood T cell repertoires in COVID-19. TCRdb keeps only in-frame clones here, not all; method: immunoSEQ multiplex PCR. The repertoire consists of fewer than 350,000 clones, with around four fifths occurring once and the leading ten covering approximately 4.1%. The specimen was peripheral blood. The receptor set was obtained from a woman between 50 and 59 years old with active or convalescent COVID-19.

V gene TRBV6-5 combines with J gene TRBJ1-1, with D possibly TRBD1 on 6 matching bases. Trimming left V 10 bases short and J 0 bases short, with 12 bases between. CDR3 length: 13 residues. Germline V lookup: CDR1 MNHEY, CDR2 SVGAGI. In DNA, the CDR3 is TGTGCCACCTTGACAGGCATGAACACTGAAGCTTTCTTT. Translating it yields CATLTGMNTEAFF.

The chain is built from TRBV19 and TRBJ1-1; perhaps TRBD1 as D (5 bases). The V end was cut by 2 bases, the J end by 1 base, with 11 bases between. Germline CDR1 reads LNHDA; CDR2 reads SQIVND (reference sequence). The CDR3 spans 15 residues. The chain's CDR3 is CASSIIGEGNTEAFF. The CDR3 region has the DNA TGTGCCAGTAGTATAATAGGGGAGGGGAACACTGAAGCTTTCTTT.

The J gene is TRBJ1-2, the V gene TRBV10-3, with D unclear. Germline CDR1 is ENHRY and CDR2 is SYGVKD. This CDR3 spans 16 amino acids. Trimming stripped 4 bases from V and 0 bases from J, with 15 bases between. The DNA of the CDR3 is TGTGCCATCAGTGTCGGGTTCGACCGTTCTAACTATGGCTACACCTTC. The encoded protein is CAISVGFDRSNYGYTF.

CDR3 region: CSVARDTDSGANVLTF. For the CDR3, the DNA is TGCAGCGTTGCACGGGACACCGACTCTGGGGCCAACGTCCTGACTTTC. The chain has TRBV29-1 and TRBJ2-6, with D perhaps TRBD1 (6 bases). With 4 bases removed from V and 0 bases from J, the gap between germline ends came to 13 bases. The CDR3 has 16 residues. Germline loops: CDR1 SQVTM, CDR2 ANQGSEA.

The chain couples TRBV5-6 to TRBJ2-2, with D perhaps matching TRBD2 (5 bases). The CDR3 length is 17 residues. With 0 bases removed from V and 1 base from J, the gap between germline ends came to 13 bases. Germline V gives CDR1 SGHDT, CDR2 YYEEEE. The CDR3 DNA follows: TGTGCCAGCAGCTTGGCTAATCTAGCCCGGAACACCGGGGAGCTGTTTTTT. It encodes CASSLANLARNTGELFF.

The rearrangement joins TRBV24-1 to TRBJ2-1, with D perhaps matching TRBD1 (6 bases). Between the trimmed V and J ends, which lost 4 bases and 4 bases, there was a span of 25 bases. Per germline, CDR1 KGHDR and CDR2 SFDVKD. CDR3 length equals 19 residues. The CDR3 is CATSDPGTPLSASYNEQFF. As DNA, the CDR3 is TGTGCCACCAGTGACCCCGGGACACCTCTTAGCGCCTCTTACAATGAGCAGTTCTTC.

CDR3 loop: CASSLAIERDTEAFF. The CDR3 bases are TGTGCCAGCAGCTTAGCGATTGAGCGAGACACTGAAGCTTTCTTT. This chain uses TRBV13 with TRBJ1-1; D unclear. Germline V CDR1 and CDR2: PRHDT, FYEKMQ (reference sequence). V was clipped by 1 base and J by 3 bases, with 12 bases between them. This CDR3 has 15 residues.

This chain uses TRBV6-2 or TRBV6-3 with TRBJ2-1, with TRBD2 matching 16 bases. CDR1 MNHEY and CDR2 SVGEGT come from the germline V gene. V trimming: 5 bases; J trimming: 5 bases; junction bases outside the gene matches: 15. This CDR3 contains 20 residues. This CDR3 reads CASSAYPPGTSGRGNNEQFF. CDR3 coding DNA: TGTGCCAGCAGTGCCTATCCCCCGGGGACTAGCGGGAGGGGTAACAATGAGCAGTTCTTC.

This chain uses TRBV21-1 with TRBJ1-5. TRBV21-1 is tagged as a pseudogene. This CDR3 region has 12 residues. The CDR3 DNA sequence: TGTGCCAGCAGCAAAGGGGGGGGCCCCCAGCATTTT. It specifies CASSKGGGPQHF.